Given below is one T cell receptor beta chain in context. Its antigen is not known. This record comes from a study of cytomegalovirus exposure and HLA in healthy donors. Background on the study: A later analysis reported the same platform for the 100 to 150 validation repertoires and the 500 to 750 first-cohort repertoires. Study-level findings and limits: The study listed 150 to 200 cytomegalovirus-associated TCR beta chains.

Profiling relied on immunoSEQ multiplex PCR, and the TCRdb table lists in-frame clones only, not all of them. Among roughly 80,000 clones listed, roughly 88% were seen once. This TCR came from a man aged 25 to 40 in good health and CMV-seronegative. The sample was PBMCs.

The DNA of the CDR3 is TGTGCCAGCAGTTACTCCGTTACCTACGAGCAGTACTTC. It encodes CASSYSVTYEQYF. The V call is TRBV6-6, the J call TRBJ2-7; D is ambiguous. The CDR3 contains 13 residues. The germline V gene encodes CDR1 MNHNY and CDR2 SVGAGI (reference sequence). V was shortened by 0 bases and J by 2 bases, with 5 bases between the two germline ends.